This T cell receptor (beta chain) is drawn from a study of Ad26.COV2.S vaccination and SARS-CoV-2 variants. Turning to the study itself: In the study, Ad26.COV2.S was injected intramuscularly once, or twice 56 days apart. General study points: Total T cell responses, in the TCR breadth and depth analyses, may have been underestimated.

Sequencing was performed with immunoSEQ multiplex PCR; in TCRdb, only in-frame clones are kept and a portion is missing. Among roughly 400,000 clones listed, 75% to 90% were seen once. Treatment meaning: some 19 received Ad26.COV2.S at low or high dose, single or two shots; several received placebo; per-sample allocation not given. Collection of the samples took place on day 63 after the first injection of vaccine or placebo. The V and J ends lost 1 base and 4 bases respectively, with 10 bases between them. The germline gives CDR1 MNHEY, CDR2 SVGAGI. This CDR3 region has 15 residues. In regard to this clone: Its antigen is undetermined.

The origin of this receptor is a person aged 18-65 years who received the Ad26.COV2.S COVID-19 vaccine or a placebo. J is TRBJ2-2 and V is TRBV6-5; D is perhaps TRBD1 (5 bases). The sequenced sample was peripheral blood, obtained in a trial of Ad26.COV2.S vaccine versus placebo. CDR3 amino acids: CASSYWRTSTGELFF. CDR3 nucleotides: TGTGCCAGCAGTTACTGGCGGACATCCACCGGGGAGCTGTTTTTT.